Listed here are 23 T cell receptor beta chains from one sample, sequenced in a study of cytomegalovirus exposure and HLA in healthy donors. PCR primers comprised 60 Vbeta and 13 Jbeta primers. Method: immunoSEQ multiplex PCR; TCRdb's copy keeps in-frame clones and lacks some. This sample's clone table lists approximately 120,000 clones. Sample: PBMCs. The receptor set was obtained from a woman aged 60-70 years in good health and CMV-seronegative.

The V call is TRBV28, the J call TRBJ2-1, with D perhaps TRBD1 (6 bases). V was trimmed by 5 bases and J by 4 bases, leaving 12 bases between them. Germline assignment: CDR1 MDHEN and CDR2 SYDVKM. This CDR3 has 14 amino acids. The chain's CDR3 is CASSPGQRYNEQFF. CDR3 nucleotide sequence: TGTGCCAGCAGTCCGGGACAACGGTACAATGAGCAGTTCTTC.

The chain joins TRBV5-4 to TRBJ1-2; TRBD1 matches 8 bases. The CDR3 contains 14 residues. In germline, CDR1 is SGHNT, CDR2 YYREEE (reference sequence). Unmatched junction bases numbered 6, after V lost 1 base and J lost 7 bases. The CDR3 DNA is TGTGCCAGCAGCTTGATGGGACAGGTCTTTGGCTACACCTTC. It specifies CASSLMGQVFGYTF.

The V and J genes are TRBV7-3 and TRBJ2-2, with 10 nucleotides matching TRBD1. CDR1 and CDR2 from the germline V gene are SGHTA and FQGTGA. The CDR3 runs 18 residues. Trimming at V came to 2 bases and at J to 3 bases, leaving 9 bases not matched to a gene. The CDR3: CASSLRGLGTGDTGELFF. The CDR3 DNA reads TGTGCCAGCAGCTTACGGGGGTTAGGGACAGGGGACACCGGGGAGCTGTTTTTT.

The chain links TRBV7-9 to TRBJ1-1; 7 bases map to TRBD1. Looked up from germline, CDR1 is SEHNR and CDR2 is FQNEAQ (reference sequence). This CDR3 contains 13 residues. The V and J ends lost 4 bases and 7 bases, in that order; junction bases with no gene match: 6. The CDR3 region has the DNA TGTGCCAGCAGCTCCCGGACAGGAGTTGAAGCTTTCTTT. It codes for CASSSRTGVEAFF.

The V and J genes are TRBV19 and TRBJ2-3, with 9 positions matching TRBD1. V gave up 6 bases and J gave up 5 bases; unmatched junction bases: 9. There are 15 residues in the CDR3. The germline V gene encodes CDR1 LNHDA and CDR2 SQIVND (reference sequence). CDR3 nucleotide sequence: TGTGCCAGTAGGGACCGGGACAGGGCACAAGATACGCAGTATTTT. This encodes CASRDRDRAQDTQYF. The whole variable domain, filled in from reference TRBV19 and TRBJ2-3, reads DGGITQSPKYLFRKEGQNVTLSCEQNLNHDAMYWYRQDPGQGLRLIYYSQIVNDFQKGDIAEGYSVSREKKESFPLTVTSAQKNPTAFYLCASRDRDRAQDTQYFGPGTRLTVL.

On this clone: At one end, the junction sequence differs from germline, possibly due to a read error. The chain joins TRBV28 to TRBJ2-4; weak D call: TRBD2 (5 bases). Germline loops: CDR1 MDHEN, CDR2 SYDVKM. The CDR3 totals 11 residues. The CDR3 is CASSTPGSRLF. CDR3 nucleotide sequence: TGTGCCAGCAGCACCCCGGGATCCCGGCTTTTC.

V usage is TRBV5-1 and J usage is TRBJ1-1, with TRBD1 matching 7 bases. V was clipped by 0 bases and J by 1 base; unmatched bases: 6. Looked up from germline, CDR1 is SGHRS and CDR2 is YFSETQ. This CDR3 has 16 residues. The CDR3 DNA reads TGCGCCAGCAGCTTGGGACCAGGGGGGCAGAACACTGAAGCTTTCTTT. Protein: CASSLGPGGQNTEAFF. The variable domain in full, completed from reference TRBV5-1 and TRBJ1-1, reads KAGVTQTPRYLIKTRGQQVTLSCSPISGHRSVSWYQQTPGQGLQFLFEYFSETQRNKGNFPGRFSGRQFSNSRSEMNVSTLELGDSALYLCASSLGPGGQNTEAFFGQGTRLTVV.

The rearrangement links TRBV30 to TRBJ2-3, with D uncertain. The CDR3 sequence is 15 residues long. CDR1 is GTSNPN, CDR2 SVGIG, per germline (reference sequence). V shed 8 bases and J shed 2 bases, with 20 bases lying between them. CDR3 loop: CAAKHGAGNTDTQYF. The CDR3 nucleotides are TGTGCCGCCAAGCACGGTGCAGGAAACACAGATACGCAGTATTTT.

The CDR3 DNA reads TGTGCCAGCAGCGAAGGACGGAGCTCTGGAAACACCATATATTTT. This gives the protein CASSEGRSSGNTIYF. The chain combines TRBV14 with TRBJ1-3; no reliable D call. This CDR3 region has 15 residues. CDR1 and CDR2 from the germline V gene are SGHDN and FVKESK. V lost 5 bases and J lost 0, with 11 bases in between.

The genes are TRBV5-1 and TRBJ2-3; 8 bases align to TRBD2. The length of the CDR3 is 16 residues. CDR1 SGHRS and CDR2 YFSETQ come from the germline V gene. V lost 0 bases and J lost 1; bases outside the gene matches: 4. The CDR3 coding sequence is TGCGCCAGCAGCTTGGCCGGGCGGGGGGGCACAGATACGCAGTATTTT. It encodes CASSLAGRGGTDTQYF. Combining the CDR3 with reference TRBV5-1 and TRBJ2-3 gives the whole variable domain KAGVTQTPRYLIKTRGQQVTLSCSPISGHRSVSWYQQTPGQGLQFLFEYFSETQRNKGNFPGRFSGRQFSNSRSEMNVSTLELGDSALYLCASSLAGRGGTDTQYFGPGTRLTVL.

The genes are TRBV7-9 and TRBJ2-2; 8 nucleotides match TRBD1. The CDR3 has 13 amino acids. V lost 6 bases and J lost 7; bases outside the gene matches: 4. CDR1 is SEHNR, CDR2 FQNEAQ, per germline (reference sequence). The CDR3, as DNA: TGTGCCAGCAGACAGGGGGAGGTCGGGGAGCTGTTTTTT. Residues: CASRQGEVGELFF.

V and J are TRBV5-1 and TRBJ2-3; TRBD1 might be the D (6 bases). The length of the CDR3 is 15 residues. Trimming removed 4 bases from V and 1 base from J, with 13 bases in between. The germline V gene has CDR1 SGHRS and CDR2 YFSETQ. For the CDR3, the DNA is TGCGCCAGCAGCCCGGACAGAGCTGGCACAGATACGCAGTATTTT. Translation gives CASSPDRAGTDTQYF.

This chain uses TRBV5-1 with TRBJ2-1; the match to TRBD1 covers 8 bases. Losses at the gene ends were 3 bases for V and 7 bases for J; bases not matched to a gene: 9. The germline CDR1 and CDR2 sequences are SGHRS and YFSETQ. The CDR3 length is 15 residues. CDR3 coding DNA: TGCGCCAGCAGCTGGACAGGGTCGACCCTAAATGAGCAGTTCTTC. Translated, it gives CASSWTGSTLNEQFF. The variable domain in full, with the rest retrieved from reference TRBV5-1 and TRBJ2-1, is KAGVTQTPRYLIKTRGQQVTLSCSPISGHRSVSWYQQTPGQGLQFLFEYFSETQRNKGNFPGRFSGRQFSNSRSEMNVSTLELGDSALYLCASSWTGSTLNEQFFGPGTRLTVL.

V usage is TRBV28 and J usage is TRBJ1-5; tentatively, D is TRBD1 (5 bases). The CDR3 covers 14 residues. Germline CDR1 reads MDHEN; CDR2 reads SYDVKM. Trimming stripped 7 bases from V and 4 bases from J, with 14 bases between. CDR3 sequence reads: CASTSGPLNQPQHF. The CDR3 coding sequence is TGTGCCAGCACCTCAGGGCCCCTTAATCAGCCCCAGCATTTT.

This sequence joins TRBV28 and TRBJ1-5; 7 nucleotides match TRBD1. The junction had 9 bases not matched to a gene; V was cut back by 5 bases and J by 5 bases. The CDR3 runs to 15 residues. CDR1 and CDR2 (germline): MDHEN, SYDVKM. DNA of the CDR3: TGTGCCAGCAGTCACCAGACAGGGTACGATCAGCCCCAGCATTTT. Protein: CASSHQTGYDQPQHF. Full variable domain (rest looked up from reference TRBV28 and TRBJ1-5): DVKVTQSSRYLVKRTGEKVFLECVQDMDHENMFWYRQDPGLGLRLIYFSYDVKMKEKGDIPEGYSVSREKKERFSLILESASTNQTSMYLCASSHQTGYDQPQHFGDGTRLSIL.

The rearrangement joins TRBV7-8 to TRBJ1-5; weak D call: TRBD1 (5 bases). The CDR3 extends over 15 amino acids. Between the trimmed V and J ends, which lost 5 bases and 2 bases, there was a span of 13 bases. CDR1 SGHVS and CDR2 FQNEAQ come from the germline V gene. CDR3 bases: TGTGCCAGCAGCCTAGGGAGGGGCGGCAATCAGCCCCAGCATTTT. Its translation: CASSLGRGGNQPQHF. Using reference TRBV7-8 and TRBJ1-5 for the parts outside the CDR3, the full variable domain is GAGVSQSPRYKVAKRGQDVALRCDPISGHVSLFWYQQALGQGPEFLTYFQNEAQLDKSGLPSDRFFAERPEGSVSTLKIQRTQQEDSAVYLCASSLGRGGNQPQHFGDGTRLSIL.

Concerning this clone itself: One junction end disagrees with the germline gene, perhaps due to a read error. The rearrangement joins TRBV28 to TRBJ2-7; D unresolved. Per germline, CDR1 MDHEN and CDR2 SYDVKM. The CDR3 totals 14 residues. This chain's CDR3 is CASRLAQPRSEQYF. In DNA form, the CDR3 reads TGTGCCAGCCGTTTGGCACAGCCGCGCAGCGAGCAGTACTTC.

The chain uses TRBV28 and TRBJ2-7; 10 bases map to TRBD1. This CDR3 is built from 15 residues. Losses at the gene ends were 5 bases for V and 1 base for J; bases not matched to a gene: 5. From germline, CDR1 is MDHEN and CDR2 SYDVKM. The CDR3 protein is CASSPAGQGSYEQYF. The CDR3 nucleotides are TGTGCCAGCAGTCCCGCGGGACAGGGGTCCTACGAGCAGTACTTC. Based on the CDR3 plus reference TRBV28 and TRBJ2-7, the full variable domain is DVKVTQSSRYLVKRTGEKVFLECVQDMDHENMFWYRQDPGLGLRLIYFSYDVKMKEKGDIPEGYSVSREKKERFSLILESASTNQTSMYLCASSPAGQGSYEQYFGPGTRLTVT.

The chain has TRBV10-3 and TRBJ2-5, with unresolved D. Germline CDR1 is ENHRY and CDR2 is SYGVKD. V gave up 10 bases and J gave up 1 base, with 4 bases separating them. The CDR3 has 10 residues. The CDR3 is CATSQETQYF. As DNA, the CDR3 is TGTGCCACCTCCCAAGAGACCCAGTACTTC.

This rearrangement joins TRBV7-8 to TRBJ2-7; 7 nucleotides match TRBD1. Germline loops: CDR1 SGHVS, CDR2 FQNEAQ. The CDR3 loop spans 15 amino acids. V dropped 5 bases and J dropped 0; count of bases not matched to a gene: 7. CDR3 in DNA: TGTGCCAGCAGCCCACACAGGGGACACTCCTACGAGCAGTACTTC. Protein product: CASSPHRGHSYEQYF.

V gene TRBV19 combines with J gene TRBJ2-7; 7 positions match TRBD1. After removal of 4 bases from V and 5 bases from J, the junction contained 5 bases not matched to a gene. From germline, CDR1 is LNHDA and CDR2 SQIVND (reference sequence). This CDR3 region has 13 residues. This CDR3 is CASSTYDRDEQYF. Here the CDR3 DNA reads TGTGCCAGTAGTACCTACGACAGGGACGAGCAGTACTTC.

J is TRBJ2-7 and V is TRBV6-5, with D possibly TRBD1 on 5 matching bases. Germline-derived CDR1 and CDR2 are MNHEY and SVGAGI. The CDR3 runs 15 residues. Trimming removed 2 bases at V and 1 base at J, with 12 bases between. CDR3 protein: CASSYKYDSSYEQYF. The DNA of the CDR3 is TGTGCCAGCAGTTACAAATACGACAGTTCCTACGAGCAGTACTTC.

This chain connects TRBV30 to TRBJ2-1; D is unclear. The germline gives CDR1 GTSNPN, CDR2 SVGIG (reference sequence). The CDR3 loop spans 11 amino acids. Trimming cost V 2 bases and J 4 bases, with 3 bases left between them. CDR3 DNA sequence: TGTGCCTGGAGTCCATACAATGAGCAGTTCTTC. This translates into CAWSPYNEQFF.